A selection of T cell receptor beta chains follows, all from one sample in a study of blood T cell repertoires in COVID-19. The method was immunoSEQ multiplex PCR; TCRdb's version includes in-frame clones alone and lacks a portion of them. The sample gives approximately 100,000 clones, roughly 85% of which show up once; approximately 3% is in the top ten. Specimen: peripheral blood. These receptors originate from a man in his forties or fifties in a cohort sampled during active COVID-19. Each CDR3 is given with its conserved first and last residue. Fields, in order: V gene, D gene, J gene, clone size, CDR3 DNA, CDR3 protein. The D gene is left open where the match is weak. A clone size is listed for some rows: how often the clone was seen (once, few, many), or a class if it is expanded.

v_gene: TRBV5-1
d_gene: -
j_gene: TRBJ1-1
abundance: once
CDR3nt: TGCGCCAGCAGCTTGACGGACATGAACACTGAAGCTTTCTTT
CDR3aa: CASSLTDMNTEAFF

v_gene: TRBV3-1/TRBV3-2
d_gene: -
j_gene: TRBJ2-1
abundance: -
CDR3nt: TGTGCCAGCAGCCAAATCCAAAAGGGAGGTAGCAATGAGCAGTTCTTC
CDR3aa: CASSQIQKGGSNEQFF

v_gene: TRBV5-1
d_gene: -
j_gene: TRBJ1-3
abundance: once
CDR3nt: TGCGCCAGCAGACGGACAGACGACTCTGGAAACACCATATATTTT
CDR3aa: CASRRTDDSGNTIYF

v_gene: TRBV5-4
d_gene: -
j_gene: TRBJ1-5
abundance: -
CDR3nt: TGTGCCAGCAGCCTATGGGGCAACAATCAGCCCCAGCATTTT
CDR3aa: CASSLWGNNQPQHF

v_gene: TRBV7-2
d_gene: TRBD1
j_gene: TRBJ2-7
abundance: -
CDR3nt: TGTGCCAGCAGCATCCGGGACAGGGCCCACGAGCAGTACTTC
CDR3aa: CASSIRDRAHEQYF

v_gene: TRBV28
d_gene: -
j_gene: TRBJ2-1
abundance: once
CDR3nt: TGTGCCAGCAGACCGCCCCTCAGGGAAAATGAGCAGTTCTTC
CDR3aa: CASRPPLRENEQFF

v_gene: TRBV12-3/TRBV12-4
d_gene: TRBD1
j_gene: TRBJ1-1
abundance: -
CDR3nt: TGTGCCAGCATTCGACAGGGGAACACTGAAGCTTTCTTT
CDR3aa: CASIRQGNTEAFF

v_gene: TRBV28
d_gene: -
j_gene: TRBJ1-2
abundance: -
CDR3nt: TGTGCCAGCCTTAACTATGGCTACACCTTC
CDR3aa: CASLNYGYTF

v_gene: TRBV24-1
d_gene: TRBD1
j_gene: TRBJ2-1
abundance: -
CDR3nt: TGTGCCACCAGTGATGGCGCCGGGACAGGGGTTTACAATGAGCAGTTCTTC
CDR3aa: CATSDGAGTGVYNEQFF

v_gene: TRBV6-5
d_gene: -
j_gene: TRBJ1-3
abundance: -
CDR3nt: TGTGCCAGCAGGAGGTCCTCTGGAAACACCATATATTTT
CDR3aa: CASRRSSGNTIYF

v_gene: TRBV7-8
d_gene: -
j_gene: TRBJ2-7
abundance: -
CDR3nt: TGTGCCAGCAGCTTAGGGCTAGCGACCTACGAGCAGTACTTC
CDR3aa: CASSLGLATYEQYF

v_gene: TRBV7-2
d_gene: -
j_gene: TRBJ1-1
abundance: -
CDR3nt: TGTGCCAGCAGCCCGGGGAGAGCATCGACTGAAGCTTTCTTT
CDR3aa: CASSPGRASTEAFF

v_gene: TRBV5-1
d_gene: TRBD1
j_gene: TRBJ1-2
abundance: -
CDR3nt: TGCGCCAGCAGCTTCGGCAGGGGGCGAGACTATGGCTACACCTTC
CDR3aa: CASSFGRGRDYGYTF

v_gene: TRBV2
d_gene: TRBD1
j_gene: TRBJ2-2
abundance: -
CDR3nt: TGTGCCAGCAGTTACAGGGGTTCGACCGGGGAGCTGTTTTTT
CDR3aa: CASSYRGSTGELFF

v_gene: TRBV5-1
d_gene: -
j_gene: TRBJ2-2
abundance: -
CDR3nt: TGCGCCAGCAGCCTGGGGGCAGGCACCGGGGAGCTGTTTTTT
CDR3aa: CASSLGAGTGELFF

v_gene: TRBV28
d_gene: -
j_gene: TRBJ1-5
abundance: -
CDR3nt: TGTGCCAGCACCTTTCCTTCCCCGAGGCGTCAGCCCCAGCATTTT
CDR3aa: CASTFPSPRRQPQHF

v_gene: TRBV29-1
d_gene: TRBD2
j_gene: TRBJ2-1
abundance: once
CDR3nt: TGCAGCGTTGAAGAGGGGACTAGCGGGGGTTACAATGAGCAGTTCTTC
CDR3aa: CSVEEGTSGGYNEQFF

v_gene: TRBV4-1
d_gene: -
j_gene: TRBJ1-5
abundance: -
CDR3nt: TGCGCCAGCAGCCAAGGCACGGGGTCGGGCAATCAGCCCCAGCATTTT
CDR3aa: CASSQGTGSGNQPQHF

v_gene: TRBV4-1
d_gene: -
j_gene: TRBJ2-1
abundance: -
CDR3nt: TGCGCCAGCAGCCAAGCTTATAGGGGGGGGGTCTACAATGAGCAGTTCTTC
CDR3aa: CASSQAYRGGVYNEQFF

v_gene: TRBV19
d_gene: -
j_gene: TRBJ2-3
abundance: -
CDR3nt: TGTGCCACTAATGGGAGACTAGGTCTTGATACGCAGTATTTT
CDR3aa: CATNGRLGLDTQYF

v_gene: TRBV6-2/TRBV6-3
d_gene: -
j_gene: TRBJ1-5
abundance: -
CDR3nt: TGTGCCAGCAGTTACGCTCTAAGCCAGCCCCAGCATTTT
CDR3aa: CASSYALSQPQHF

v_gene: TRBV6-5
d_gene: -
j_gene: TRBJ2-7
abundance: -
CDR3nt: TGTGCCAGCAGGGGGTCTGGTGCTGGGGGGGAGCAGTACTTC
CDR3aa: CASRGSGAGGEQYF

v_gene: TRBV11-1
d_gene: -
j_gene: TRBJ2-3
abundance: -
CDR3nt: TGTGCCAGCAGCCTGAGGCGGTTTAGTGATACGCAGTATTTT
CDR3aa: CASSLRRFSDTQYF

v_gene: TRBV5-1
d_gene: TRBD2
j_gene: TRBJ2-1
abundance: -
CDR3nt: TGCGCCAGCAGCTTGAGAACCGGACTAGCGGGCAATGAGCAGTTCTTC
CDR3aa: CASSLRTGLAGNEQFF

v_gene: TRBV9
d_gene: -
j_gene: TRBJ1-1
abundance: once
CDR3nt: TGTGCCAGCAGCCAACAGATCATGAACACTGAAGCTTTCTTT
CDR3aa: CASSQQIMNTEAFF

v_gene: TRBV5-8
d_gene: -
j_gene: TRBJ1-6
abundance: -
CDR3nt: TGTGCCAGCAGCTTGGAGACATCACGGGGGTTTTCACCCCTCCACTTT
CDR3aa: CASSLETSRGFSPLHF

v_gene: TRBV5-8
d_gene: -
j_gene: TRBJ2-2
abundance: -
CDR3nt: TGTGCCAGCACTCGGGGGACGAGCACCGGGGAGCTGTTTTTT
CDR3aa: CASTRGTSTGELFF

v_gene: TRBV25-1
d_gene: TRBD2
j_gene: TRBJ2-3
abundance: -
CDR3nt: TGTGCCAGCCGCCGAGCGGGGGGCGAATCCGATACGCAGTATTTT
CDR3aa: CASRRAGGESDTQYF

v_gene: TRBV24-1
d_gene: TRBD1
j_gene: TRBJ2-2
abundance: -
CDR3nt: TGTGCCACCCGCGGGGGGACAGGGGGTATCACCGGGGAGCTGTTTTTT
CDR3aa: CATRGGTGGITGELFF

v_gene: TRBV2
d_gene: -
j_gene: TRBJ1-6
abundance: -
CDR3nt: TGTGCCAGCAAGGGGTCGAGCTCCTATAATTCACCCCTCCACTTT
CDR3aa: CASKGSSSYNSPLHF

v_gene: TRBV2
d_gene: -
j_gene: TRBJ1-4
abundance: -
CDR3nt: TGTGCCAGCAGTCCTGGTGTCGGTTCCTCTAATGAAAAACTGTTTTTT
CDR3aa: CASSPGVGSSNEKLFF

v_gene: TRBV11-2
d_gene: -
j_gene: TRBJ1-1
abundance: -
CDR3nt: TGTGCCAGCAGCTTCAACAGCCTCATGAACACTGAAGCTTTCTTT
CDR3aa: CASSFNSLMNTEAFF

v_gene: TRBV5-1
d_gene: TRBD1
j_gene: TRBJ2-6
abundance: once
CDR3nt: TGCGCCAGCAGCAGGGGACAGCCATCTGGGGCCAACGTCCTGACTTTC
CDR3aa: CASSRGQPSGANVLTF

v_gene: TRBV7-2
d_gene: -
j_gene: TRBJ1-4
abundance: once
CDR3nt: TGTGCCAGCAGCTTAGGAGGGGGGGGATTCGGAAAACTGTTTTTT
CDR3aa: CASSLGGGGFGKLFF

v_gene: TRBV7-9
d_gene: -
j_gene: TRBJ1-5
abundance: -
CDR3nt: TGTGCCAGCAGCTGGGGGGGTGCAGGGAGTCAGCCCCAGCATTTT
CDR3aa: CASSWGGAGSQPQHF

v_gene: TRBV7-7
d_gene: TRBD2
j_gene: TRBJ2-5
abundance: -
CDR3nt: TGTGCCAGCAGCCCGTTTCGGGGGGGGACCCAAGAGACCCAGTACTTC
CDR3aa: CASSPFRGGTQETQYF